Listed below are T cell receptor beta chains from one sample, sequenced in a study of T cells in Graves' hyperthyroidism and ophthalmopathy. A single record per CDR3 protein comes from TCRdb applying MiXCR to the multiplex PCR reads. Among 300,000 to 450,000 distinct CDR3 sequences, around a sixth were seen once, and the ten largest hold roughly 25%. The sequencing input was blood. The source is a woman aged 18-30 years with Graves' hyperthyroidism that later progressed to Graves' ophthalmopathy. Each CDR3 is given with its conserved first and last residue. A D gene is named only where the DNA matches it firmly. Part of the rows lack a size; the others show once, few, many or a class for expanded clones.

V: TRBV9
size: few
J: TRBJ2-5
D: TRBD2
CDR3: CASSVAMTSGSGKTQYF
DNA: TGTGCCAGCAGCGTAGCCATGACTAGCGGGAGTGGCAAGACCCAGTACTTC

V: TRBV12-3/TRBV12-4
size: many
J: TRBJ2-5
D: .
CDR3: CASSLWVSQETQYF
DNA: TGTGCCAGCAGTTTATGGGTCAGTCAAGAGACCCAGTACTTC

V: TRBV2
size: .
J: TRBJ2-7
D: .
CDR3: CASTRTLSPYEQYF
DNA: TGTGCCAGCACTAGAACCTTATCCCCGTACGAGCAGTACTTC

V: TRBV3-1
size: many
J: TRBJ2-1
D: .
CDR3: CASSQDPNSQFF
DNA: TGTGCCAGCAGCCAAGACCCCAACAGTCAGTTCTTC

V: TRBV28
size: .
J: TRBJ2-7
D: TRBD2
CDR3: CASSNREARERNEQYF
DNA: TGTGCCAGCAGTAACCGGGAAGCGCGGGAGAGGAACGAGCAGTACTTC

V: TRBV28
size: .
J: TRBJ2-5
D: .
CDR3: CASSFMGAGETQYF
DNA: TGTGCCAGCAGTTTCATGGGGGCAGGGGAGACCCAGTACTTC

V: TRBV27
size: .
J: TRBJ2-2
D: TRBD2
CDR3: CASSRTSGRVGAGELFF
DNA: TGTGCCAGCAGCCGGACTAGCGGGAGGGTAGGGGCCGGGGAGCTGTTTTTT

V: TRBV4-2
size: .
J: TRBJ1-2
D: .
CDR3: CASSQERTTLAYGYTF
DNA: TGTGCCAGCAGCCAAGAACGGACCACCCTGGCCTATGGCTACACCTTC

V: TRBV2
size: .
J: TRBJ2-7
D: TRBD1
CDR3: CASIYGQGMNEQYF
DNA: TGTGCCAGCATCTACGGACAGGGAATGAACGAGCAGTACTTC

V: TRBV5-6
size: few
J: TRBJ1-1
D: .
CDR3: CASSLRRGSTEAFF
DNA: TGTGCCAGCAGCTTGAGAAGGGGGAGCACTGAAGCTTTCTTT

V: TRBV30
size: many
J: TRBJ1-2
D: .
CDR3: CAWSSGTGYTF
DNA: TGTGCCTGGAGCTCAGGGACTGGCTACACCTTC

V: TRBV2
size: many
J: TRBJ2-1
D: TRBD2
CDR3: CASLKTGTSGTVEQFF
DNA: TGTGCCAGCCTCAAGACCGGGACTAGCGGGACGGTTGAGCAGTTCTTC

V: TRBV7-8
size: many
J: TRBJ2-2
D: TRBD1
CDR3: CASSADRGDTGELFF
DNA: TGTGCCAGCAGCGCCGACAGGGGCGACACCGGGGAGCTGTTTTTT

V: TRBV6-5
size: .
J: TRBJ2-1
D: TRBD1
CDR3: CASSNRDRGGNEQFF
DNA: TGTGCCAGCAGTAACCGGGACAGGGGAGGCAATGAGCAGTTCTTC

V: TRBV27
size: .
J: TRBJ1-6
D: .
CDR3: CASSLFNDDNSPLHF
DNA: TGTGCCAGCAGTTTATTTAATGATGACAATTCACCCCTCCACTTT

V: TRBV5-8
size: .
J: TRBJ2-4
D: .
CDR3: CATLDTKNIQYF
DNA: TGTGCCACCTTGGACACCAAAAACATTCAGTACTTC

V: TRBV9
size: .
J: TRBJ2-2
D: .
CDR3: CASSVLGGPGELFF
DNA: TGTGCCAGCAGCGTATTGGGGGGGCCCGGGGAGCTGTTTTTT

V: TRBV6-1
size: .
J: TRBJ2-2
D: .
CDR3: CASSRNWGENTGELFF
DNA: TGTGCCAGCAGTCGAAACTGGGGGGAAAACACCGGGGAGCTGTTTTTT